The 13 T cell receptor beta chains in this list originate from one sample, sequenced in a study of shared clonotypes between healthy human individuals. TCRdb keeps only in-frame clones here, not all; method: immunoSEQ multiplex PCR. Here the sample spans roughly 2.5 million clones, approximately 90% being singletons. What was sequenced was naive CD4+ T cells sorted from blood. Described subset: CD45RA+ positively selected. These receptors were taken from a young man in good health.

This clone was found a few times. The chain combines TRBV5-4 with TRBJ1-6; TRBD1 is a possible D gene (6 bases). The CDR3 spans 15 residues. Germline assignment: CDR1 SGHNT and CDR2 YYREEE (reference sequence). The ends were cut back, 4 bases at V and 5 bases at J, with 13 bases in the middle. The CDR3 spells CASSLGGQHNSPLHF. The CDR3 bases are TGTGCCAGCAGCCTTGGAGGACAGCATAATTCACCCCTCCACTTT.

CDR3 loop: CASSLFAGVEQYF. The CDR3 region has the DNA TGTGCCAGCAGCCTCTTTGCGGGGGTCGAGCAGTACTTC. This rearrangement joins TRBV11-1 to TRBJ2-7, with 7 bases aligning to TRBD2. Germline CDR1 reads SGHAT; CDR2 reads FQDESV (reference sequence). There are 13 residues in the CDR3. V lost 5 bases, J lost 6 bases, and 7 bases stayed unmatched.

The rearrangement uses TRBV5-4 and TRBJ1-3, with D uncertain. V lost 2 bases and J 2 bases, leaving 8 bases between the germline ends. Germline V gives CDR1 SGHNT, CDR2 YYREEE (reference sequence). CDR3 size: 14 residues. CDR3 in amino acids: CASSLIGTGNTIYF. The CDR3 DNA reads as TGTGCCAGCAGCTTAATCGGTACTGGAAACACCATATATTTT.

The chain combines TRBV18 with TRBJ2-1; 10 nucleotides align to TRBD2. Trimming removed 1 base from V and 9 bases from J; junction bases left unmatched: 9. CDR1 is KGHSH, CDR2 LQKENI, per germline. The CDR3 is 16 amino acids. The chain's CDR3 is CASSPLASGGTGEQFF. CDR3 nucleotides: TGTGCCAGCTCACCACTGGCTAGCGGGGGAACCGGTGAGCAGTTCTTC.

The chain joins TRBV5-1 to TRBJ1-2, with TRBD1 matching over 7 bases. Germline values: CDR1 SGHRS, CDR2 YFSETQ. There are 15 residues in the CDR3. V lost 2 bases, J lost 4 bases, and 8 bases stayed unmatched. CDR3 in amino acids: CASSFNRGGVYGYTF. The CDR3 bases are TGCGCCAGCAGCTTTAACAGGGGCGGGGTCTATGGCTACACCTTC.

This sequence joins TRBV4-3 and TRBJ1-6; D call uncertain. CDR3 size: 13 residues. The V end was cut by 1 base, the J end by 7 bases, with 5 bases between. Germline CDR1 and CDR2: LGHNA and YSLEER. CDR3 in DNA: TGCGCCAGCAGCCAAGTCACGAATTCACCCCTCCACTTT. Its protein is CASSQVTNSPLHF.

The chain recombines TRBV10-3 with TRBJ1-5; 9 bases are a match to TRBD1. This CDR3 is 14 amino acids long. Looked up from germline, CDR1 is ENHRY and CDR2 is SYGVKD. V shed 6 bases and J 3 bases; nucleotides not matched to a gene: 3. The CDR3 nucleotides read TGTGCCATCAGGGGGGACAGGGACAATCAGCCCCAGCATTTT. Translating it yields CAIRGDRDNQPQHF.

The chain recombines TRBV7-9 with TRBJ2-5; TRBD2 matches 8 bases. CDR1 and CDR2 (germline): SEHNR, FQNEAQ (reference sequence). The CDR3 loop spans 17 amino acids. V lost 5 bases, J lost 2 bases, and 13 bases stayed unmatched. The CDR3 reads CASSPVESGGLQETQYF. CDR3 nucleotide sequence: TGTGCCAGCAGCCCCGTCGAGAGCGGGGGCTTACAAGAGACCCAGTACTTC.

The chain joins TRBV13 to TRBJ2-3, with D possibly matching TRBD1 (7 bases). Germline values: CDR1 PRHDT, CDR2 FYEKMQ (reference sequence). The CDR3 extends over 16 amino acids. V was trimmed by 6 bases and J by 3 bases, leaving 19 bases between them. The CDR3 bases are TGTGCCAGCAGTCTCGACAGGGAGGATAGGACAGATACGCAGTATTTT. This encodes CASSLDREDRTDTQYF.

The chain joins TRBV10-2 to TRBJ1-1, with D perhaps matching TRBD1 (5 bases). CDR3 length: 13 residues. Germline V gives CDR1 WSHSY, CDR2 SAAADI. V gave up 4 bases and J gave up 5 bases, with 11 bases separating them. The CDR3 is CASSAQGWTEAFF. The CDR3 bases are TGCGCCAGCAGTGCCCAGGGATGGACTGAAGCTTTCTTT.

The chain combines TRBV7-9 with TRBJ2-5; D is unresolved. The germline CDR1 and CDR2 sequences are SEHNR and FQNEAQ (reference sequence). The CDR3 loop spans 18 amino acids. Between the trimmed V and J ends, which lost 1 base and 5 bases, there was a span of 23 bases. The CDR3: CASSLDHYYSSGMETQYF. CDR3 in DNA: TGTGCCAGCAGCTTAGACCATTATTACTCCTCCGGTATGGAGACCCAGTACTTC.

The chain combines TRBV6-5 with TRBJ1-1; D remains ambiguous. This CDR3 comprises 14 residues. Trimming took 3 bases from V and 3 from J, leaving 11 bases between them. Germline V gives CDR1 MNHEY, CDR2 SVGAGI. The CDR3 bases are TGTGCCAGCAGTTATGGAGGACGGTACACTGAAGCTTTCTTT. This gives the protein CASSYGGRYTEAFF.

The chain carries TRBV4-3 and TRBJ1-2; 8 bases are shared with TRBD1. From germline, CDR1 is LGHNA and CDR2 YSLEER. This CDR3 is 15 amino acids long. V shed 2 bases and J 5 bases; nucleotides not matched to a gene: 7. The CDR3 protein is CASSQTDRDVYGYTF. The CDR3 DNA follows: TGCGCCAGCAGCCAAACGGACAGGGATGTTTATGGCTACACCTTC.